Listed below are T cell receptor beta chains from one sample, sequenced in a study of blood T cell repertoires in COVID-19. Assay: immunoSEQ multiplex PCR; the TCRdb copy retains only in-frame clones and omits some. The repertoire has 120,000 or so clones, less than 90% of them found once; the top ten carry about 2%. Sample: peripheral blood. These receptors all come from an older man with acute or convalescent COVID-19. Both conserved end residues are part of each CDR3. A D gene is named only where the DNA matches it firmly. Clone size appears in some rows only: once, few, many, or a class for an expanded clone.

NA TRBJ1-2 14 TRBV5-1 NA CASAVSGNDYGYTF TGCGCCTCAGCAGTGTCGGGGAATGACTATGGCTACACCTTC
TRBD1 TRBJ2-7 14 TRBV11-1 NA CASSRTGTGYEQYF TGTGCCAGCAGCCGAACAGGGACAGGGTACGAGCAGTACTTC
TRBD1 TRBJ2-1 14 TRBV5-5 NA CASSSGQPYNEQFF TGTGCCAGCAGCTCGGGACAGCCCTACAATGAGCAGTTCTTC
TRBD1 TRBJ1-2 14 TRBV5-1 NA CASSDRTGNYGYTF TGCGCCAGCAGCGATAGGACAGGGAACTATGGCTACACCTTC
NA TRBJ1-2 16 TRBV28 NA CASSSAGGAEDYGYTF TGTGCCAGCAGTTCTGCCGGGGGAGCCGAGGACTATGGCTACACCTTC
NA TRBJ1-1 19 TRBV10-2 once CASSESTPGRLGSNTEAFF TGCGCCAGCAGTGAGTCGACTCCGGGCAGATTGGGGAGTAACACTGAAGCTTTCTTT
NA TRBJ1-3 16 TRBV23-1 NA CASGWTRFHSGNTIYF TGCGCCAGCGGCTGGACACGCTTTCACTCTGGAAACACCATATATTTT
TRBD1 TRBJ1-5 15 TRBV6-5 NA CAIHSGGSGNQPQHF TGTGCCATACATTCAGGGGGCAGCGGCAATCAGCCCCAGCATTTT
NA TRBJ2-7 13 TRBV25-1 NA CASSDWRLYEQYF TGTGCCAGCAGTGATTGGAGACTCTACGAGCAGTACTTC
NA TRBJ2-1 11 TRBV12-3/TRBV12-4 NA CASSFGVEQFF TGTGCCAGCAGTTTTGGAGTGGAGCAGTTCTTC
TRBD2 TRBJ2-5 18 TRBV5-1 NA CASSSIYASGGASETQYF TGCGCCAGCAGCTCCATATATGCTAGCGGGGGGGCATCAGAGACCCAGTACTTC
TRBD1 TRBJ1-2 13 TRBV5-1 NA CASSLTGDYGYTF TGCGCCAGCAGCTTAACAGGGGACTATGGCTACACCTTC
NA TRBJ1-1 16 TRBV3-1/TRBV3-2 NA CASSSRRRAGGTEAFF TGTGCCAGCAGCTCCCGGCGGAGGGCTGGCGGCACTGAAGCTTTCTTT
NA TRBJ2-7 12 TRBV5-5 NA CASRGSQGEQYF TGTGCCAGCAGAGGGTCGCAGGGCGAGCAGTACTTC
NA TRBJ2-3 14 TRBV28 NA CASSFSSSTDTQYF TGTGCCAGCAGTTTCAGTTCTAGCACAGATACGCAGTATTTT
TRBD1 TRBJ2-1 14 TRBV24-1 once CATSDFPTGNEQFF TGTGCCACCAGTGATTTTCCGACAGGGAACGAGCAGTTCTTC
TRBD1 TRBJ1-5 15 TRBV2 NA CASSQTGGPGQPQHF TGTGCCAGCAGCCAAACAGGGGGCCCGGGTCAGCCCCAGCATTTT
TRBD1 TRBJ1-2 17 TRBV28 NA CASSLYGGTAIGYGYTF TGTGCCAGCAGTTTATACGGCGGGACAGCAATAGGCTATGGCTACACCTTC
NA TRBJ1-2 13 TRBV2 few CASRQRDFGGYTF TGTGCCAGCAGACAACGGGACTTTGGTGGCTACACCTTC
NA TRBJ1-4 15 TRBV28 NA CASSLFWGRNEKLFF TGTGCCAGCAGTTTATTCTGGGGGAGGAATGAAAAACTGTTTTTT
NA TRBJ1-2 15 TRBV6-5 NA CASSSTGGDRQGYTF TGTGCCAGCAGTTCTACGGGAGGGGATAGGCAGGGCTACACCTTC
NA TRBJ2-3 15 TRBV5-1 NA CASSQTHFSGDTQYF TGCGCCAGCAGCCAGACCCACTTTAGCGGAGATACGCAGTATTTT
NA TRBJ1-2 13 TRBV10-1 NA CASSEGEYYGYTF TGCGCCAGCAGTGAGGGAGAGTACTATGGCTACACCTTC
TRBD1 TRBJ1-1 17 TRBV6-1 NA CASSEIWGTGGSTEAFF TGTGCCAGCAGTGAAATATGGGGGACAGGGGGAAGCACTGAAGCTTTCTTT
NA TRBJ1-1 11 TRBV11-1 few CASSAGASPFF TGTGCCAGCAGCGCAGGGGCGAGTCCTTTCTTT
TRBD2 TRBJ2-5 20 TRBV4-2 NA CASSQPASGGARLRQETQYF TGTGCCAGCAGCCAACCAGCTAGCGGGGGGGCTCGTTTACGTCAAGAGACCCAGTACTTC
TRBD1 TRBJ2-3 15 TRBV25-1 NA CASSVPGTVTDTQYF TGTGCCAGCAGTGTTCCCGGGACAGTGACAGATACGCAGTATTTT
TRBD1 TRBJ1-2 13 TRBV6-5 NA CASSLDRSNGYTF TGTGCCAGCAGTCTGGACAGGTCCAATGGCTACACCTTC
TRBD2 TRBJ2-7 14 TRBV10-2 NA CASSDPAGRREQYF TGCGCCAGCAGTGACCCAGCGGGAAGACGGGAGCAGTACTTC
NA TRBJ1-5 14 TRBV7-9 NA CASSLGNPGQPQHF TGTGCCAGCAGCTTAGGGAATCCGGGTCAGCCCCAGCATTTT
NA TRBJ2-3 13 TRBV5-1 NA CASRGTPTDTQYF TGCGCCAGCCGGGGTACTCCCACAGATACGCAGTATTTT
NA TRBJ2-2 15 TRBV19 NA CASSPPDRNTGELFF TGTGCCAGTAGTCCCCCGGACAGGAACACCGGGGAGCTGTTTTTT
TRBD1 TRBJ2-2 15 TRBV5-1 NA CASSLGQGNTGELFF TGCGCCAGCAGCTTAGGACAGGGTAACACCGGGGAGCTGTTTTTT
NA TRBJ2-7 15 TRBV21-1 NA CASSKERDRGRSEYF TGTGCCAGCAGCAAAGAGAGGGACAGGGGAAGGAGTGAGTACTTC
NA TRBJ1-5 13 TRBV4-1 once CASSQDRRQPQHF TGCGCCAGCAGCCAAGACAGGCGTCAGCCCCAGCATTTT
NA TRBJ1-5 14 TRBV5-4 NA CASTSGRENQPQHF TGTGCCAGCACCTCGGGGAGGGAAAATCAGCCCCAGCATTTT
TRBD2 TRBJ2-7 18 TRBV2 NA CASSDPSELAGSLYEQYF TGTGCCAGCAGTGACCCAAGTGAGCTAGCGGGGTCCTTGTACGAGCAGTACTTC
TRBD1 TRBJ1-2 14 TRBV3-1/TRBV3-2 NA CASSLPGQGYGYTF TGTGCCAGCAGCCTTCCGGGACAGGGCTATGGCTACACCTTC
NA TRBJ2-2 17 TRBV21-1 once CASSKPPDAGEAGELFF TGTGCCAGCAGCAAACCGCCCGACGCGGGGGAGGCCGGGGAGCTGTTTTTT
NA TRBJ2-2 15 TRBV7-9 NA CASSSDYTNTGELFF TGTGCCAGCAGCTCCGACTACACGAACACCGGGGAGCTGTTTTTT
TRBD1 TRBJ1-1 13 TRBV27 few CASSLGQGARAFF TGTGCCAGCAGTTTAGGACAGGGGGCACGGGCTTTCTTT
NA TRBJ2-2 14 TRBV3-1/TRBV3-2 once CASSQGRVTGELFF TGTGCCAGCAGCCAAGGACGGGTGACCGGGGAGCTGTTTTTT
TRBD1 TRBJ1-1 15 TRBV7-9 NA CASSFQGVRVTEAFF TGTGCCAGCAGCTTTCAGGGGGTGAGGGTCACTGAAGCTTTCTTT
TRBD1 TRBJ1-2 15 TRBV7-2 NA CASSPRTGGNYGYTF TGTGCCAGCAGCCCTAGGACAGGGGGCAACTATGGCTACACCTTC
TRBD2 TRBJ2-5 15 TRBV30 medium-sized CACLTGGAVRETQYF TGTGCCTGCCTGACGGGGGGGGCGGTTAGAGAGACCCAGTACTTC
TRBD1 TRBJ1-6 15 TRBV5-1 NA CASSFTGASNSPLHF TGCGCCAGCAGCTTTACAGGGGCAAGTAATTCACCCCTCCACTTT
TRBD2 TRBJ2-7 15 TRBV24-1 NA CATSDGSSGNYEQYF TGTGCCACCAGTGATGGGTCTAGCGGAAACTACGAGCAGTACTTC
TRBD1 TRBJ1-1 16 TRBV28 NA CASSFHHRGWDTEAFF TGTGCCAGCAGTTTCCACCACAGGGGGTGGGACACTGAAGCTTTCTTT